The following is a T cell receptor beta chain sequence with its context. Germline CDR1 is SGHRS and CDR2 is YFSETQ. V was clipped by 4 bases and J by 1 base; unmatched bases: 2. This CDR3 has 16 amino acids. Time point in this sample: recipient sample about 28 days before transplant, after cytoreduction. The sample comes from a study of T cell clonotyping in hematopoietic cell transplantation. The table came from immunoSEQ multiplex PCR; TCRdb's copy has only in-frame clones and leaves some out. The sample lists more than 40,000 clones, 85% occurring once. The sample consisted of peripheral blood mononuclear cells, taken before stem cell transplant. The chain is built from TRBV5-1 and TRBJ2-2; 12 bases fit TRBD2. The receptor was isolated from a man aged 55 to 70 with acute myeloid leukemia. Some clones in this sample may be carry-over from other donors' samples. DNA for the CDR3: TGCGCCAGCAGCGTGACTAGCGGGGGGAACACCGGGGAGCTGTTTTTT. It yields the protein CASSVTSGGNTGELFF.